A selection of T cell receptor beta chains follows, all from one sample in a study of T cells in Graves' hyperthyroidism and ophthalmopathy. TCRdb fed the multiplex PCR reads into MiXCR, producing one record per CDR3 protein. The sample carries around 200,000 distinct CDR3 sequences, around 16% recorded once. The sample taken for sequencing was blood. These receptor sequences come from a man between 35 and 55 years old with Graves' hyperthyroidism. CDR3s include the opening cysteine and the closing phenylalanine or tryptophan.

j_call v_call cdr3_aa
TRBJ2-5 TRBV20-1 CSAKTGIRETQYF
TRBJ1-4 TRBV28 CASIDTEARKLFF
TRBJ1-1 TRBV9 CASSVAQHTEAFF
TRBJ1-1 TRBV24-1 CATSDSTVPTLAFF
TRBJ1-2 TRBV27 CASSLRHMNNYGYTF
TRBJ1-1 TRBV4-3 CASSHQTGINTEAFF
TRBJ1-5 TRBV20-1 CSAREGGNQPQHF
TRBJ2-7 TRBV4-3 CASSQGGTGPVEQYF
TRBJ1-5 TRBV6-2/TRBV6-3 CASSYSFGGPASNQPQHF
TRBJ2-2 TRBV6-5 CASSYSYRQTTGELFF
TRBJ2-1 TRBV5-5 CASSLGVSPYNEQFF
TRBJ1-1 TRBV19 CASSSSRGTGAEAFF
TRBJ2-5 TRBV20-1 CSAKSSQETQYF
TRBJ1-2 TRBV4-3 CASSQDIVAAGTNYGYTF
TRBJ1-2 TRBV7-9 CASSHRDSYGYTF
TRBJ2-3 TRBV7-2 CASRQTTGTSGSDTQYF
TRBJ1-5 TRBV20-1 CSARLGTGSSNQPQHF
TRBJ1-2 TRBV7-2 CASSLDGHLDYGYTF
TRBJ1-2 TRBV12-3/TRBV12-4 CASSRDRAYGYTF
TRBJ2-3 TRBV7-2 CASSLTGTGAATQYF
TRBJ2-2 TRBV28 CASPERNTGELFF
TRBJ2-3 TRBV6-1 CASIGTTAARAAPSTDTQYF
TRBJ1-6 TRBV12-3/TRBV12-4 CASSLTGGPSLSPLHF
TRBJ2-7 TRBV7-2 CASSPEGEREQYF
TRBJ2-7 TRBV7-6 CASSLRGKVSYEQYF
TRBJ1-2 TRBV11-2 CASSPIRGAPNYGYTF
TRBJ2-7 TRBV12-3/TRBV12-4 CASSFGTGEDEQYF
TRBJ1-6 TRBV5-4 CASSLNELGQVHF
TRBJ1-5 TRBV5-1 CASSSQPSNQPQHF
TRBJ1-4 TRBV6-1 CASSEAWKTTNEKLFF
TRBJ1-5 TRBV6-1 CASRETGDLRYSNQPQHF
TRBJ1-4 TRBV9 CASSVDLGATNEKLFF
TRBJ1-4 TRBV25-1 CASSEPGVFVDEKLFF
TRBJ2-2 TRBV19 CASSITGGAGELFF
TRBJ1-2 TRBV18 CASSPLGQDGWYGYTF
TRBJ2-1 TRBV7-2 CASSSLTDSYNEQFF
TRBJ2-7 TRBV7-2 CASSLPHSSEQYF